These 15 T cell receptor beta chains came from one sample sequenced in a study of metastatic and nonmetastatic thyroid tumors. Before thyroid surgery, none of the patients had received any treatment. TCRdb re-analyzed the PCR reads through MiXCR. The table lists roughly 33,000 clones, around a sixth of them singletons. The sample consisted of blood. The source of these receptors is a female donor with papillary thyroid cancer or a benign thyroid nodule (not recorded which). Some clones in this sample may be carry-over from other donors' samples.

The V and J genes are TRBV20-1 and TRBJ1-6, with 9 bases fitting TRBD1. The CDR3 extends over 16 amino acids. Per germline, CDR1 DFQATT and CDR2 SNEGSKA (reference sequence). With 2 bases clipped from V and 9 bases from J, the junction kept 11 bases outside the gene matches. Here the CDR3 reads CSARPIGTGMGSPLHF. The DNA for the CDR3 is TGCAGTGCTAGACCAATCGGGACAGGGATGGGTTCACCCCTCCACTTT.

This chain uses TRBV10-3 with TRBJ2-3, with D tentatively TRBD1 or TRBD2 (5 bases each). This CDR3 has 18 residues. Germline CDR1 is ENHRY and CDR2 is SYGVKD. The ends were cut back, 6 bases at V and 2 bases at J, with 24 bases in the middle. Here the CDR3 reads CAISARGALSGITDTQYF. The CDR3 nucleotides read TGTGCCATCAGCGCGAGAGGGGCACTATCGGGAATCACAGATACGCAGTATTTT.

In this sample, this clone turned up many times. This chain uses TRBV24-1 with TRBJ1-1; D remains ambiguous. CDR1 is KGHDR, CDR2 SFDVKD, per germline. V was cut by 5 bases and J by 2 bases, with 5 bases left in between. The CDR3 runs to 12 residues. The CDR3 sequence is CATSAPNTEAFF. DNA for the CDR3: TGTGCCACCAGTGCTCCTAACACTGAAGCTTTCTTT.

The sample holds many counts of this clone. The V call is TRBV11-2, the J call TRBJ2-1; D remains ambiguous. Deletions cut 3 bases from V and 1 base from J, with 19 bases between. Germline CDR1 SGHAT, CDR2 FQNNGV. This CDR3 region has 18 residues. CDR3 amino acids: CASSFRVYPNRSYNEQFF. In nucleotides, the CDR3 is TGTGCCAGCAGCTTCAGAGTCTATCCGAACCGATCCTACAATGAGCAGTTCTTC.

The chain is built from TRBV27 and TRBJ2-3; 8 bases fit TRBD1. The CDR3 consists of 18 residues. Germline V gene data show CDR1 as MNHEY and CDR2 as SMNVEV (reference sequence). The J segment lost 4 bases and the V segment lost 0 bases, leaving 12 bases of the junction unmatched. The CDR3 reads CASSLSWTGPSVADTQYF. CDR3 in DNA: TGTGCCAGCAGTTTATCTTGGACAGGGCCCTCTGTTGCAGATACGCAGTATTTT.

This clone was recorded at least ten times. The chain is built from TRBV10-1 and TRBJ2-1; D is undetermined. CDR1 and CDR2 (germline): WNHNN, SYGVQD (reference sequence). Trimming removed 2 bases from V and 7 bases from J, with 6 bases in between. CDR3 length equals 12 residues. The CDR3 bases are TGCGCCAGCAGTGAGGATGCGAATGAGCAGTTCTTC. Encoded protein: CASSEDANEQFF.

This clone was observed at least ten times. V usage is TRBV4-3 and J usage is TRBJ2-2; 8 bases match TRBD2. Looked up from germline, CDR1 is LGHNA and CDR2 is YSLEER. This CDR3 has 20 residues. V was clipped by 1 base and J by 5 bases; unmatched bases: 18. This chain's CDR3 is CASSQVRLTSGSKVTGELFF. For the CDR3, the DNA is TGCGCCAGCAGCCAAGTGCGTCTTACCAGCGGGAGTAAAGTGACCGGGGAGCTGTTTTTT.

The rearrangement joins TRBV20-1 to TRBJ2-7, with a possible D match to TRBD2 (6 bases). This CDR3 has 14 residues. Germline loops: CDR1 DFQATT, CDR2 SNEGSKA (reference sequence). V was clipped by 3 bases and J by 4 bases, with 16 bases between them. In DNA, the CDR3 is TGCAGTGCTAGGACTTTGGAGGGAGAGTACGAGCAGTACTTC. The encoded protein is CSARTLEGEYEQYF.

This clone has a count of ten or more. This chain connects TRBV6-4 to TRBJ1-4; 9 nucleotides line up with TRBD1. From germline, CDR1 is MRHNA and CDR2 SNTAGT. The CDR3 sequence is 13 residues long. The trim removed 7 bases at V and 7 bases at J, leaving 4 bases unmatched. The CDR3: CASIQGAFEKLFF. The CDR3 bases are TGTGCCAGCATACAGGGGGCGTTTGAAAAACTGTTTTTT.

This clone is labeled medium-sized (0.01 to 0.1%). The V gene is TRBV10-3, the J gene TRBJ1-1; D not resolved. The CDR3 has 16 residues. In germline, CDR1 is ENHRY, CDR2 SYGVKD. V was trimmed by 7 bases and J by 4 bases, leaving 22 bases between them. This CDR3 reads CAIKHGDISRATEAFF. The CDR3 DNA reads as TGTGCCATCAAGCACGGGGATATCTCCCGGGCCACTGAAGCTTTCTTT.

This clone was recorded many times. The chain recombines TRBV29-1 with TRBJ1-1; 8 bases map to TRBD1. The CDR3 length is 15 residues. J gave up 4 bases and V 7 bases, and 14 bases lay outside the gene matches. CDR1 is SQVTM and CDR2 is ANQGSEA in the germline V gene. The CDR3 sequence is CSGGFIRQGRTEAFF. The CDR3 coding sequence is TGCAGCGGGGGGTTTATAAGACAGGGGCGCACTGAAGCTTTCTTT.

At least ten counts were recorded for this clone. The J gene is TRBJ2-2, the V gene TRBV30; D might be TRBD1 (6 bases). The CDR3 is 15 amino acids. Germline lookup yields CDR1 GTSNPN and CDR2 SVGIG (reference sequence). V gave up 3 bases and J gave up 6 bases, with 17 bases separating them. CDR3 in amino acids: CAWRDQGLYSGELFF. CDR3 coding DNA: TGTGCCTGGAGGGATCAGGGGCTGTATTCCGGGGAGCTGTTTTTT.

Many counts were recorded for this clone. This chain connects TRBV6-1 to TRBJ2-3, with 15 bases that match TRBD2. V gave up 6 bases and J gave up 6 bases; unmatched junction bases: 7. Germline lookup yields CDR1 MNHNS and CDR2 SASEGT. CDR3 length equals 16 residues. CDR3 sequence: CASRPTGTSGRDTQYF. The CDR3 nucleotides read TGTGCCAGCAGACCGACCGGGACTAGCGGGAGGGATACGCAGTATTTT.

This clone was detected ten times or more. This sequence joins TRBV5-1 and TRBJ2-5; TRBD1 aligns across 7 bases. The CDR3 covers 13 residues. The germline gives CDR1 SGHRS, CDR2 YFSETQ. V lost 6 bases to trimming and J lost 4 bases; unmatched junction nucleotides: 6. CDR3 sequence reads: CASMKGARETQYF. DNA of the CDR3: TGCGCCAGCATGAAGGGGGCGAGAGAGACCCAGTACTTC.

The chain carries TRBV4-1 and TRBJ2-7, with 9 nucleotides matching TRBD1. There are 17 residues in the CDR3. The J segment lost 3 bases and the V segment lost 0 bases, leaving 9 bases of the junction unmatched. The germline gives CDR1 MGHRA, CDR2 YSYEKL. The CDR3 protein is CASSQEVLGTGIYEQYF. Here the CDR3 DNA reads TGCGCCAGCAGCCAAGAAGTATTAGGGACAGGGATCTACGAGCAGTACTTC.